The 19 T cell receptor beta chains below were found in one sample sequenced in a study of T cell responses to AZD1222 COVID-19 vaccine (dated by TCRdb to 2020 to 2023). The sample's time point label, decoded: baseline before first vaccination. Library generation was performed with the immunoSEQ multiplex PCR assay. Here the immuneACCESS table is served through TCRdb, limited to in-frame sequences with V and J called. Missing clones are a known gap in these copies; in checked studies unresolved V genes cover under half, and the rest lacks a known reason. For this sample the table gives some 120,000 clones, of which 70% to 90% were detected only once. The leading ten clones occupy about 29% of the sample. This material consisted of peripheral blood, taken on day 0 of AZD1222 vaccination. The receptors originated from an adult in good health.

The chain carries TRBV6-6 and TRBJ1-2; D perhaps matches TRBD1 (6 bases). This CDR3 has 13 residues. Germline V gene lookup returns CDR1 MNHNY and CDR2 SVGAGI (reference sequence). Trimming removed 7 bases at V and 4 bases at J, with 13 bases between. The CDR3 protein is CASTPGGGYGYTF. The CDR3 coding sequence is TGTGCCAGCACCCCCGGGGGCGGCTATGGCTACACCTTC.

The table lists this clone with many counts. Other DNA variants within this sample encode the same CDR3. The chain is built from TRBV5-6 and TRBJ1-2; TRBD1 agrees at 8 bases. Germline V CDR1 and CDR2: SGHDT, YYEEEE. Trimming cost V 4 bases and J 3 bases; bases outside gene matches: 2. This CDR3 region has 13 residues. CDR3: CASSPGQDYGYTF. DNA of the CDR3: TGTGCCAGCAGCCCGGGACAGGACTATGGCTACACCTTC.

The gene calls are TRBV2 and TRBJ1-1, with D perhaps matching TRBD1 (5 bases). This CDR3 is built from 14 residues. Germline values: CDR1 SNHLY, CDR2 FYNNEI. The ends were cut back, 6 bases at V and 1 base at J, with 12 bases in the middle. The CDR3 sequence: CASSRVGGNTEAFF. The CDR3 region has the DNA TGTGCCAGCAGCAGGGTGGGGGGGAACACTGAAGCTTTCTTT.

The chain employs TRBV4-1 and TRBJ1-2, with a tentative D call TRBD1 (5 bases). The CDR3 runs 17 residues. Germline values: CDR1 MGHRA, CDR2 YSYEKL. Trimming removed 0 bases at V and 3 bases at J, with 17 bases between. The CDR3 DNA reads TGCGCCAGCAGCCAAGATCATGACGGGGCTCGGGACTATGGCTACACCTTC. Translation: CASSQDHDGARDYGYTF.

J is TRBJ2-1 and V is TRBV3-1 (or the pseudogene TRBV3-2); D tentatively fits TRBD1 or TRBD2 (5 bases each). CDR1 and CDR2 (germline): LGHDT, YNNKEL (reference sequence). V lost 1 base and J 12 bases, leaving 10 bases between the germline ends. The CDR3 spans 12 residues. CDR3 sequence reads: CASSQAEGRQFF. The CDR3 DNA sequence: TGTGCCAGCAGCCAAGCAGAGGGGAGGCAGTTCTTC.

The J gene is TRBJ1-4, the V gene TRBV7-9; the D is unclear. The CDR3 has 13 residues. Germline V gives CDR1 SEHNR, CDR2 FQNEAQ (reference sequence). Trimming shortened V by 7 bases and J by 8 bases, and 14 bases separated the two germline ends. The CDR3 bases are TGTGCCAGCACACTCATGGGGAACGAAAAACTGTTTTTT. It encodes CASTLMGNEKLFF.

The chain employs TRBV12-3 or TRBV12-4 and TRBJ1-1; D not certain. This CDR3 comprises 12 residues. V gave up 8 bases and J gave up 7 bases, with 14 bases separating them. CDR3 coding DNA: TGTGCCAGCTCCTTACTCCGGGGTGAAGCTTTCTTT. As protein: CASSLLRGEAFF.

This clone was counted once. This sequence joins TRBV19 and TRBJ1-6; D is undetermined. Germline CDR1 and CDR2: LNHDA and SQIVND (reference sequence). V shed 5 bases and J shed 6 bases, with 14 bases lying between them. The CDR3 spans 15 residues. CDR3 protein: CASSPRAEGNSPLHF. The CDR3 DNA follows: TGTGCCAGTAGTCCTCGGGCGGAGGGTAATTCACCCCTCCACTTT.

The gene calls are TRBV19 and TRBJ2-7, with D possibly matching TRBD2 (5 bases). This CDR3 comprises 16 residues. CDR1 LNHDA and CDR2 SQIVND come from the germline V gene (reference sequence). V was clipped by 4 bases and J by 3 bases, with 19 bases between them. This chain's CDR3 is CASSKGQTSIGYEQYF. The DNA of the CDR3 is TGTGCCAGTAGTAAAGGGCAAACTAGTATAGGCTACGAGCAGTACTTC.

This chain uses TRBV9 with TRBJ1-1, with 7 bases identical to TRBD1. Trimming took 4 bases from V and 4 from J; bases not matched to a gene: 7. Looked up from germline, CDR1 is SGDLS and CDR2 is YYNGEE. The CDR3 has 14 residues. The CDR3 region is CASSPRQGFTEAFF. For the CDR3, the DNA is TGTGCCAGCAGCCCACGACAGGGATTCACTGAAGCTTTCTTT.

The chain joins TRBV7-9 to TRBJ2-5; D remains unclear. The CDR3 has 15 amino acids. Germline loops: CDR1 SEHNR, CDR2 FQNEAQ (reference sequence). Trimming stripped 11 bases from V and 2 bases from J, with 21 bases between. The CDR3 nucleotides are TGTGCCGGACGATACCCTCCACGGATTCAAGAGACCCAGTACTTC. Translation: CAGRYPPRIQETQYF.

This rearrangement joins TRBV6-5 to TRBJ2-1; 8 nucleotides agree with TRBD2. Germline V gene data show CDR1 as MNHEY and CDR2 as SVGAGI. V lost 2 bases and J lost 12; bases outside the gene matches: 6. The CDR3 runs 13 residues. CDR3 nucleotide sequence: TGTGCCAGCAGTTACGCCGGGGGGGCGGGGCAGTTCTTC. Translation: CASSYAGGAGQFF.

The rearrangement links TRBV7-3 to TRBJ2-1; possibly TRBD2 for D (5 bases). The CDR3 extends over 15 amino acids. From germline, CDR1 is SGHTA and CDR2 FQGTGA. V was trimmed by 2 bases and J by 2 bases, leaving 10 bases between them. The CDR3 region is CASSLRAVTYNEQFF. CDR3 nucleotide sequence: TGTGCCAGCAGCTTACGAGCGGTCACCTACAATGAGCAGTTCTTC.

This chain joins TRBV14 and TRBJ1-1; possible D gene TRBD1, 5 bases. This CDR3 spans 15 amino acids. In germline, CDR1 is SGHDN, CDR2 FVKESK. V gave up 2 bases and J gave up 0 bases, with 10 bases separating them. The CDR3 is CASSQPGRLNTEAFF. The DNA of the CDR3 is TGTGCCAGCAGCCAACCGGGGCGATTGAACACTGAAGCTTTCTTT.

This chain joins TRBV19 and TRBJ1-4; D remains unclear. From germline, CDR1 is LNHDA and CDR2 SQIVND (reference sequence). The CDR3 runs to 15 residues. V was clipped by 6 bases and J by 0 bases, with 11 bases between them. The CDR3: CASRESTSTNEKLFF. DNA of the CDR3: TGTGCCAGTAGGGAATCGACCTCAACTAATGAAAAACTGTTTTTT.

The chain is built from TRBV5-1 and TRBJ2-1; maybe TRBD1 (5 bases). Germline V gives CDR1 SGHRS, CDR2 YFSETQ. The CDR3 loop spans 15 amino acids. Trimming left V 1 base short and J 1 base short, with 9 bases between. CDR3 loop: CASSLQGVSYNEQFF. DNA for the CDR3: TGCGCCAGCAGCTTGCAGGGCGTATCCTACAATGAGCAGTTCTTC.

For this clone: The same CDR3 is also encoded by other DNA sequences in this sample. The chain employs TRBV7-3 and TRBJ2-1; the D is unclear. Germline V gene sequence: CDR1 SGHTA, CDR2 FQGTGA. The CDR3 totals 13 residues. Trimming pared 2 bases from V and 2 bases from J, leaving 4 bases between. The chain's CDR3 is CASSLGPYNEQFF. The CDR3 DNA follows: TGTGCCAGCAGCTTAGGGCCCTACAATGAGCAGTTCTTC.

The J gene is TRBJ2-3, the V gene TRBV5-8, with D perhaps TRBD2 (5 bases). V dropped 0 bases and J dropped 1 base, with 12 bases sitting between them. CDR3 length: 16 residues. CDR1 SGHTS and CDR2 YDEGEE come from the germline V gene. This CDR3 is CASSLVRGLGTDTQYF. CDR3 bases: TGTGCCAGCAGCTTGGTCCGCGGGCTAGGCACAGATACGCAGTATTTT.

CDR3 loop: CSVVAAQYPEQYF. The CDR3 DNA reads as TGCAGCGTTGTGGCCGCTCAATACCCCGAGCAGTACTTC. The J gene is TRBJ2-7, the V gene TRBV29-1, with no clear D. V was trimmed by 4 bases and J by 6 bases, leaving 16 bases between them. The CDR3 consists of 13 residues. Germline V gene lookup returns CDR1 SQVTM and CDR2 ANQGSEA.